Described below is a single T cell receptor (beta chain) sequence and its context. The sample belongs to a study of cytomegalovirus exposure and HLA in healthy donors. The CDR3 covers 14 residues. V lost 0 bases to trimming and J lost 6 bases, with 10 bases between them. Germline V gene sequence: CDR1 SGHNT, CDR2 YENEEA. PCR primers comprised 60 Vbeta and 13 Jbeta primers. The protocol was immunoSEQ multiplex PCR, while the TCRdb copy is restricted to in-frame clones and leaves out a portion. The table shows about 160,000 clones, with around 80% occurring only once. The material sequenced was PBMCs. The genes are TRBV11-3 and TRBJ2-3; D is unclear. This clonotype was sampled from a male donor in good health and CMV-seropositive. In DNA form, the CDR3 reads TGTGCCAGCAGCTTAGATGTGGTAGTTGATACGCAGTATTTT. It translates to CASSLDVVVDTQYF.